Described below is a single T cell receptor beta chain sequence and its context. The germline CDR1 and CDR2 sequences are LNHDA and SQIVND (reference sequence). Trimming removed 3 bases at V and 4 bases at J, with 12 bases between. This CDR3 comprises 14 residues. The sample originates from a study of blood T cell repertoires in COVID-19. Original handling: Amplifying reference gene primers gave estimates of nucleated cell counts. Produced via immunoSEQ multiplex PCR; TCRdb's table is partial and in-frame only. The V and J calls and clone size come from that table; D and trimming were worked out from the DNA. Among around 140,000 clones listed, 70% to 80% were seen once.

Sequencing was done on a sample of peripheral blood. The chain links TRBV19 to TRBJ1-1; D not resolved. This receptor was obtained from a woman between 45 and 60 years old with active or convalescent COVID-19. This CDR3 reads CASSMSRSSTEAFF. The CDR3 DNA sequence: TGTGCCAGTAGTATGAGTAGGAGTTCCACTGAAGCTTTCTTT.